A selection of T cell receptor beta chains follows, all from one sample in a study of T cells in tumors after PD-1 blockade. The assay was immunoSEQ multiplex PCR, and TCRdb's table has in-frame clones only and misses some. The sample lists under 75,000 clones; about 74% were seen once. The sequencing used PBMCs, collected after anti-PD-1 treatment. The receptors originated from a human donor with basal cell carcinoma. Each CDR3 is given with its conserved first and last residue. The order of the fields is clone size, V gene, CDR3 protein. Clone size is shown for a subset of rows, as once, few, many or a class of expanded clone.

clone_size: .
v_call: TRBV6-5
cdr3_aa: CASSSQGLNTQYF

clone_size: few
v_call: TRBV19
cdr3_aa: CASSIGRNEAFF

clone_size: .
v_call: TRBV19
cdr3_aa: CASTPSGGARGEQFF

clone_size: once
v_call: TRBV5-1
cdr3_aa: CASSQSNTEAFF

clone_size: many
v_call: TRBV4-1
cdr3_aa: CASSLGLGFKGQPQHF

clone_size: .
v_call: TRBV7-9
cdr3_aa: CASSLGARTDTQYF

clone_size: .
v_call: TRBV19
cdr3_aa: CASSIHQGARRNTIYF

clone_size: once
v_call: TRBV3-1/TRBV3-2
cdr3_aa: CASSQGLAGWETQYF

clone_size: .
v_call: TRBV2
cdr3_aa: CASSEVFSSYEQYF

clone_size: .
v_call: TRBV5-1
cdr3_aa: CASSLQGGIDQPQHF

clone_size: once
v_call: TRBV10-1
cdr3_aa: CASSSGANVLTF

clone_size: .
v_call: TRBV10-3
cdr3_aa: CAMGQGATEAFF

clone_size: .
v_call: TRBV10-3
cdr3_aa: CAISERVAGQETQYF

clone_size: .
v_call: TRBV24-1
cdr3_aa: CATSDLAGDTDTQYF

clone_size: .
v_call: TRBV27
cdr3_aa: CASSSGTGAMDGYTF

clone_size: .
v_call: TRBV5-1
cdr3_aa: CASSLGQSFKDTQYF

clone_size: once
v_call: TRBV6-5
cdr3_aa: CASSHVGQGGTEAFF

clone_size: .
v_call: TRBV5-6
cdr3_aa: CASILAGGLQETQYF

clone_size: few
v_call: TRBV10-3
cdr3_aa: CAITGHNSVSGELFF

clone_size: .
v_call: TRBV7-9
cdr3_aa: CASSLEIDTQYF

clone_size: .
v_call: TRBV2
cdr3_aa: CASSDNHQTDTQYF

clone_size: .
v_call: TRBV14
cdr3_aa: CASSQAHNSPLHF

clone_size: .
v_call: TRBV7-9
cdr3_aa: CASSLGDRTNYGYTF

clone_size: .
v_call: TRBV10-1
cdr3_aa: CASSTSGTYEQYF

clone_size: .
v_call: TRBV6-6
cdr3_aa: CASSYSGQGTEAFF

clone_size: .
v_call: TRBV3-1/TRBV3-2
cdr3_aa: CASSQAGVPKAFF

clone_size: once
v_call: TRBV5-1
cdr3_aa: CASMGGVTYEQYF

clone_size: .
v_call: TRBV6-5
cdr3_aa: CASSGGGTGRYEQYF

clone_size: .
v_call: TRBV3-1/TRBV3-2
cdr3_aa: CASSQGRGGKSEQFF

clone_size: .
v_call: TRBV27
cdr3_aa: CASSLGRNTEAFF

clone_size: .
v_call: TRBV15
cdr3_aa: CATSFPGGGPGTQYF

clone_size: .
v_call: TRBV7-2
cdr3_aa: CASSLGRKRGSHEQYF

clone_size: .
v_call: TRBV7-6
cdr3_aa: CASSLFGGTEAFF

clone_size: .
v_call: TRBV30
cdr3_aa: CAWSVSTEAFF

clone_size: .
v_call: TRBV4-2
cdr3_aa: CASSQDIAQRQQYF

clone_size: few
v_call: TRBV7-2
cdr3_aa: CASSSLGGGTYGYTF

clone_size: .
v_call: TRBV24-1
cdr3_aa: CATSDGTGLNEKLFF

clone_size: .
v_call: TRBV5-1
cdr3_aa: CASSHGLAGGNTGELFF

clone_size: .
v_call: TRBV12-5
cdr3_aa: CASGSPSGGAKEEQFF

clone_size: .
v_call: TRBV5-6
cdr3_aa: CASSVRQVKNTGELFF

clone_size: .
v_call: TRBV6-4
cdr3_aa: CASSRQVGTEAFF